This note documents a single T cell receptor beta chain sequence. The sample comes from a study of patients and donors after allogeneic stem cell transplantation. Each CDR3 protein gets one entry after TCRdb re-called the RT-PCR reads with MiXCR. The data show about 160,000 distinct CDR3 sequences, about 24% seen once. Germline values: CDR1 SGHDN, CDR2 FVKESK. The CDR3 extends over 12 amino acids. The V end lost 1 base, the J end lost 8 bases, and 8 bases lay between the germline ends. The sequenced sample consisted of blood, either unsorted or a sorted T cell fraction (not recorded which). This TCR was sampled from a human donor who was either an allogeneic HSCT recipient or a stem cell or donor lymphocyte infusion donor (not recorded which). It is not recorded whose cells these are; they may come from a transplant donor. The V gene is TRBV14, the J gene TRBJ1-1; D is uncertain. CDR3 sequence (DNA): TGTGCCAGCAGCCAAGTTGGACCAGAAGCTTTCTTT. Translating it yields CASSQVGPEAFF.